A single sample is the source of the 17 T cell receptor beta chains below, sequenced in a study of shared clonotypes between healthy human individuals. TCRdb keeps only in-frame clones here, not all; method: immunoSEQ multiplex PCR. The repertoire holds a few million clones, around nine tenths seen once, with roughly 0.15% in the top ten. Sequenced: naive CD4+ T cells sorted from blood. Specified subset: CD45RA+ positively selected. The receptors were sampled from a man aged 18 to 30 in good health.

This chain joins TRBV29-1 and TRBJ2-5; tentative D call: TRBD1 (5 bases). Germline V gives CDR1 SQVTM, CDR2 ANQGSEA. Trimming shortened V by 8 bases and J by 5 bases, and 15 bases separated the two germline ends. CDR3 size: 12 residues. The CDR3 DNA reads TGCAGCCTCATGAGTGGGGCGGAGACCCAGTACTTC. Its translation is CSLMSGAETQYF.

V and J are TRBV5-1 and TRBJ2-5; perhaps TRBD2 as D (6 bases). The V and J ends lost 3 bases and 3 bases respectively, with 12 bases between them. This CDR3 has 14 amino acids. CDR1 is SGHRS and CDR2 is YFSETQ in the germline V gene. As DNA, the CDR3 is TGCGCCAGCAGCTCACCGGGGGTAGAAGAGACCCAGTACTTC. Protein product: CASSSPGVEETQYF.

The chain recombines TRBV6-1 with TRBJ2-5; 10 bases fit TRBD1. The CDR3 consists of 16 residues. V lost 4 bases to trimming and J lost 7 bases; unmatched junction nucleotides: 12. CDR1 and CDR2 (germline): MNHNS, SASEGT. The CDR3 spells CASSGQGAGDGRTQYF. In nucleotides, the CDR3 is TGTGCCAGCAGTGGACAGGGGGCGGGGGACGGTCGGACCCAGTACTTC.

The chain recombines TRBV5-4 with TRBJ1-6; TRBD1 matches 7 bases. Germline lookup yields CDR1 SGHNT and CDR2 YYREEE (reference sequence). CDR3 length: 15 residues. After removal of 4 bases from V and 13 bases from J, the junction contained 14 bases not matched to a gene. CDR3 in DNA: TGTGCCAGCAGCCCCACCCCGACAGGGCTCGATCCCCTCCACTTT. The encoded protein is CASSPTPTGLDPLHF.

The chain employs TRBV19 and TRBJ2-3; TRBD1 matches at 10 bases. The V and J ends lost 3 bases and 2 bases, in that order; junction bases with no gene match: 14. CDR3 length: 19 residues. CDR1 LNHDA and CDR2 SQIVND come from the germline V gene (reference sequence). CDR3 sequence: CASSMDPGTGVVVTDTQYF. The CDR3 region has the DNA TGTGCCAGTAGTATGGACCCCGGGACAGGGGTCGTAGTCACAGATACGCAGTATTTT.

CDR3 nucleotides: TGTGCCAGCAGTTCGATAATGGACAGGGGCGACTATGGCTACACCTTC. Encoded protein: CASSSIMDRGDYGYTF. The rearrangement links TRBV6-6 to TRBJ1-2; 9 nucleotides line up with TRBD1. CDR3 length: 16 amino acids. The germline CDR1 and CDR2 sequences are MNHNY and SVGAGI (reference sequence). J gave up 3 bases and V 4 bases, and 9 bases lay outside the gene matches.

The chain uses TRBV29-1 and TRBJ2-6; D gene uncertain. Looked up from germline, CDR1 is SQVTM and CDR2 is ANQGSEA. The CDR3 is 12 amino acids. V dropped 5 bases and J dropped 2 bases, with 4 bases sitting between them. CDR3 bases: TGCAGCGTTTTTACTGGGGCCAACGTCCTGACTTTC. It yields the protein CSVFTGANVLTF. The full variable domain, with the rest looked up from reference TRBV29-1 and TRBJ2-6, is SAVISQKPSRDICQRGTSLTIQCQVDSQVTMMFWYRQQPGQSLTLIATANQGSEATYESGFVIDKFPISRPNLTFSTLTVSNMSPEDSSIYLCSVFTGANVLTFGAGSRLTVL.

To note about this clone: Other nucleotide sequences in the sample specify the same CDR3. The chain joins TRBV18 to TRBJ2-3; 7 nucleotides align to TRBD2. CDR1 and CDR2 from the germline V gene are KGHSH and LQKENI. The CDR3 extends over 16 amino acids. Unmatched junction bases numbered 4, after V lost 0 bases and J lost 1 base. The CDR3 loop reads CASSPPVGGGTDTQYF. CDR3 nucleotides: TGTGCCAGCTCACCACCCGTGGGAGGGGGCACAGATACGCAGTATTTT. The whole variable domain, filled in from reference TRBV18 and TRBJ2-3, reads NAGVMQNPRHLVRRRGQEARLRCSPMKGHSHVYWYRQLPEEGLKFMVYLQKENIIDESGMPKERFSAEFPKEGPSILRIQQVVRGDSAAYFCASSPPVGGGTDTQYFGPGTRLTVL.

The chain is built from TRBV7-8 and TRBJ1-5, with a possible D match to TRBD1 (5 bases). The V end lost 7 bases, the J end lost 11 bases, and 18 bases lay between the germline ends. Germline CDR1 reads SGHVS; CDR2 reads FQNEAQ. CDR3 size: 13 residues. The CDR3 protein is CASTRDSLEAQHF. As DNA, the CDR3 is TGTGCCAGCACCAGGGACTCCCTTGAGGCCCAGCATTTT.

V and J are TRBV5-1 and TRBJ2-7; 8 nucleotides match TRBD2. The V gene end was trimmed by 5 bases and the J gene end by 1 base; junction bases not matched to a gene: 8. Germline V gives CDR1 SGHRS, CDR2 YFSETQ. The CDR3 has 15 amino acids. The CDR3 DNA reads TGCGCCAGCAGATTGAGTAGCGGGAATTCCTACGAGCAGTACTTC. This translates into CASRLSSGNSYEQYF.

This chain links TRBV6-1 with TRBJ1-1, with 7 nucleotides matching TRBD1. Germline-derived CDR1 and CDR2 are MNHNS and SASEGT. V was clipped by 0 bases and J by 5 bases; unmatched bases: 9. The CDR3 runs 16 residues. The CDR3 sequence: CASSEAPGGRLTEAFF. The CDR3 region has the DNA TGTGCCAGCAGTGAAGCTCCAGGGGGTCGATTAACTGAAGCTTTCTTT.

V gene TRBV18 combines with J gene TRBJ2-1; 11 bases map to TRBD2. Trimming at V came to 1 base and at J to 6 bases, leaving 2 bases not matched to a gene. The germline CDR1 and CDR2 sequences are KGHSH and LQKENI. The CDR3 has 15 amino acids. CDR3 DNA sequence: TGTGCCAGCTCACCACGACTAGCGGGAATCAATGAGCAGTTCTTC. Translating it yields CASSPRLAGINEQFF.

Worth noting for this clone: One end of the junction is discordant with germline, which a read error may explain. The V and J genes are TRBV18 and TRBJ1-1; D unresolved. The length of the CDR3 is 12 residues. Germline CDR1 reads KGHSH; CDR2 reads LQKENI. The CDR3 bases are TGTGCCAGCCAAAACCGGAACTCTGAAGCTTTCTTT. It codes for CASQNRNSEAFF.

The chain has TRBV2 and TRBJ1-6; 7 bases line up with TRBD1. V lost 3 bases, J lost 5 bases, and 4 bases stayed unmatched. The CDR3 sequence is 15 residues long. Germline CDR1 reads SNHLY; CDR2 reads FYNNEI. The CDR3 DNA is TGTGCCAGCAGTGACGAGACAGGGAATAATTCACCCCTCCACTTT. It codes for CASSDETGNNSPLHF.

The V and J genes are TRBV5-1 and TRBJ2-3; TRBD2 aligns across 12 bases. Germline CDR1 is SGHRS and CDR2 is YFSETQ. V shed 3 bases and J 7 bases; nucleotides not matched to a gene: 3. This CDR3 is built from 14 residues. The CDR3 DNA reads as TGCGCCAGCAGCTCGACTAGCGGGAGTAATACGCAGTATTTT. Translated: CASSSTSGSNTQYF.

The V call is TRBV6-5, the J call TRBJ1-4; no firm D call. CDR1 and CDR2 from the germline V gene are MNHEY and SVGAGI. Between the trimmed V and J ends, which lost 2 bases and 5 bases, there was a span of 9 bases. The CDR3 extends over 14 amino acids. CDR3 in amino acids: CASSYSTLNEKLFF. In DNA form, the CDR3 reads TGTGCCAGCAGTTACAGCACCTTGAATGAAAAACTGTTTTTT.

The V and J genes are TRBV5-8 and TRBJ1-2; 11 bases map to TRBD1. V shed 4 bases and J 6 bases; nucleotides not matched to a gene: 5. The CDR3 is 14 residues long. The germline V gene encodes CDR1 SGHTS and CDR2 YDEGEE. The CDR3 protein is CASSRSDRGHGYTF. The CDR3 DNA is TGTGCCAGCAGCCGCTCGGACAGGGGGCATGGCTACACCTTC. Full variable domain (rest looked up from reference TRBV5-8 and TRBJ1-2): EAGVTQSPTHLIKTRGQQATLRCSPISGHTSVYWYQQALGLGLQFLLWYDEGEERNRGNFPPRFSGRQFPNYSSELNVNALELEDSALYLCASSRSDRGHGYTFGSGTRLTVV.